One sample yielded the 24 T cell receptor beta chains listed below, sequenced in a study of T cells in Graves' hyperthyroidism and ophthalmopathy. RNA transcripts provided the source from which TCR beta CDR3 regions were amplified. First-round RT-PCR targeting the TCR CDR3 was performed with the HTBI primer set. TCRdb itself ran the multiplex PCR reads through MiXCR, one entry per CDR3 protein. Here the sample spans 600,000 or so distinct CDR3 sequences, around 15% being singletons. Sequencing was done on a sample of blood. The receptor source for this set is a woman in her 30s with Graves' hyperthyroidism.

In its sample, this clonotype was seen many times. This chain links TRBV18 with TRBJ2-5; 7 bases are a match to TRBD1. CDR3 length equals 12 residues. Germline V gene data show CDR1 as KGHSH and CDR2 as LQKENI. Losses at the gene ends were 8 bases for V and 4 bases for J; bases not matched to a gene: 4. The CDR3 DNA is TGTGCCAGCAGTCCAGGGGGAGAGACCCAGTACTTC. This translates into CASSPGGETQYF.

This clonotype was observed many times. CDR3 sequence (DNA): TGTGCCAGCAGTAAGAGTCGCGCCACAGATACGCAGTATTTT. This encodes CASSKSRATDTQYF. This sequence joins TRBV28 and TRBJ2-3, with D hard to call. V gave up 5 bases and J gave up 2 bases, with 11 bases separating them. From germline, CDR1 is MDHEN and CDR2 SYDVKM. This CDR3 spans 14 amino acids.

There are many counts of this clonotype. The chain has TRBV12-3 or TRBV12-4 and TRBJ2-7; D perhaps matches TRBD2 (6 bases). The length of the CDR3 is 14 residues. The germline V and J ends were trimmed by 2 bases and 0 bases, with 8 bases remaining between them. The CDR3 protein is CASSLREVSYEQYF. The CDR3 DNA sequence: TGTGCCAGCAGTTTAAGGGAGGTCTCCTACGAGCAGTACTTC.

This clonotype was counted many times. The chain links TRBV7-2 to TRBJ2-3; 7 bases line up with TRBD2. The CDR3 is 15 amino acids. The V gene's germline CDR1 is SGHTA and CDR2 FQGNSA. V gave up 6 bases and J gave up 0 bases; unmatched junction bases: 6. CDR3 nucleotides: TGTGCCAGCAGTCCCTTGGGAGGGAGCACAGATACGCAGTATTTT. Its translation: CASSPLGGSTDTQYF.

This clonotype was detected many times. The rearrangement uses TRBV5-1 and TRBJ2-5; possibly TRBD1 for D (6 bases). Germline loops: CDR1 SGHRS, CDR2 YFSETQ. The CDR3 has 15 amino acids. V was clipped by 2 bases and J by 1 base, with 12 bases between them. The CDR3 sequence is CASSLRGGVQETQYF. For the CDR3, the DNA is TGCGCCAGCAGCTTAAGAGGGGGAGTCCAAGAGACCCAGTACTTC.

This clonotype appeared many times. The rearrangement joins TRBV5-1 to TRBJ1-2; D not certain. Trimming removed 0 bases from V and 4 bases from J, with 7 bases in between. The CDR3 consists of 13 residues. Germline-derived CDR1 and CDR2 are SGHRS and YFSETQ. The CDR3 region is CASSLDGGYGYTF. The CDR3 region has the DNA TGCGCCAGCAGCTTGGATGGTGGCTATGGCTACACCTTC.

This clonotype appeared many times. This rearrangement joins TRBV11-2 to TRBJ2-3; TRBD1 matches 9 bases. V was clipped by 3 bases and J by 4 bases; unmatched bases: 11. The CDR3 covers 17 residues. Germline CDR1 SGHAT, CDR2 FQNNGV. In nucleotides, the CDR3 is TGTGCCAGCAGCTTTGAGGCGAGACAGGGGGGAGCAGATACGCAGTATTTT. Encoded protein: CASSFEARQGGADTQYF.

The gene calls are TRBV6-1 and TRBJ2-1; TRBD2 might be the D (7 bases). CDR1 and CDR2 (germline): MNHNS, SASEGT. V was pared by 2 bases and J by 2 bases, with 10 bases between. The CDR3 has 15 amino acids. CDR3 sequence: CASSEWRGPYNEQFF. The CDR3, as DNA: TGTGCCAGCAGTGAATGGCGGGGGCCCTACAATGAGCAGTTCTTC.

This chain uses TRBV10-2 with TRBJ2-7, with 8 bases that match TRBD2. This CDR3 spans 13 amino acids. Germline CDR1 is WSHSY and CDR2 is SAAADI. The V segment lost 7 bases and the J segment 3 bases; nucleotides outside the gene matches: 5. The CDR3 reads CASIGLAGYEQYF. Written as DNA, the CDR3 is TGCGCCAGCATAGGGCTAGCGGGCTACGAGCAGTACTTC.

The J gene is TRBJ2-3, the V gene TRBV6-2 or TRBV6-3; no clear D. V shed 5 bases and J shed 0 bases, with 12 bases lying between them. Germline V gene lookup returns CDR1 MNHEY and CDR2 SVGEGT. The CDR3 runs to 15 residues. The CDR3: CASSVDRTSTDTQYF. The CDR3 coding sequence is TGTGCCAGCAGTGTGGACCGGACCAGCACAGATACGCAGTATTTT.

This clonotype was seen many times. This chain links TRBV29-1 with TRBJ1-1, with a weak D call TRBD1 (5 bases). Trimming took 6 bases from V and 4 from J, leaving 12 bases between them. The CDR3 has 12 amino acids. Germline V lookup: CDR1 SQVTM, CDR2 ANQGSEA. CDR3 sequence (DNA): TGCAGCGTGACCGGGGCCTCCACTGAAGCTTTCTTT. Translated, it gives CSVTGASTEAFF.

The table lists this clonotype with many counts. The rearrangement uses TRBV28 and TRBJ2-5, with 7 bases that match TRBD2. V lost 6 bases to trimming and J lost 9 bases; unmatched junction nucleotides: 19. This CDR3 spans 16 amino acids. Germline values: CDR1 MDHEN, CDR2 SYDVKM. The CDR3 coding sequence is TGTGCCAGCAGCAAACCCGGGGGAGGGTCCGTGGGGTCCCAGTACTTC. Protein product: CASSKPGGGSVGSQYF. Full variable domain (remainder filled in from reference TRBV28 and TRBJ2-5): DVKVTQSSRYLVKRTGEKVFLECVQDMDHENMFWYRQDPGLGLRLIYFSYDVKMKEKGDIPEGYSVSREKKERFSLILESASTNQTSMYLCASSKPGGGSVGSQYFGPGTRLLVL.

This clonotype was counted at least ten times. This chain uses TRBV5-1 with TRBJ2-3; 7 bases agree with TRBD1. Germline-derived CDR1 and CDR2 are SGHRS and YFSETQ. J lost 4 bases, V lost 4 bases, and 6 bases had no gene match. This CDR3 has 14 residues. The CDR3 sequence is CASSQTQGADTQYF. DNA for the CDR3: TGCGCCAGCAGCCAAACTCAGGGGGCAGATACGCAGTATTTT.

As for this clonotype: Since a much larger clone is just one base distant, this may be a read error. The chain is built from TRBV10-1 and TRBJ1-1; D remains ambiguous. The length of the CDR3 is 15 residues. Germline-derived CDR1 and CDR2 are WNHNN and SYGVQD (reference sequence). This CDR3 is CVSSESGQLNTEAFF. CDR3 bases: TGCGTCAGCAGTGAGTCCGGGCAGCTGAACACTGAAGCTTTCTTT.

The chain is built from TRBV7-9 and TRBJ1-5; unclear D gene. Between the trimmed V and J ends, which lost 1 base and 9 bases, there was a span of 10 bases. The CDR3 has 13 residues. Germline loops: CDR1 SEHNR, CDR2 FQNEAQ (reference sequence). The CDR3 is CASSLGGPRPQHF. The CDR3 bases are TGTGCCAGCAGCTTAGGAGGACCGAGGCCCCAGCATTTT.

The table lists this clonotype with many counts. J is TRBJ2-5 and V is TRBV27, with 10 bases lining up with TRBD2. The germline V gene encodes CDR1 MNHEY and CDR2 SMNVEV (reference sequence). V was pared by 7 bases and J by 4 bases, with 3 bases of the junction left unmatched. CDR3 length: 13 residues. The CDR3 reads CASTPSGRETQYF. The DNA of the CDR3 is TGTGCCAGCACCCCTAGCGGGAGAGAGACCCAGTACTTC.

This clonotype was seen at least ten times. This chain joins TRBV28 and TRBJ1-6; D gene unclear. The V gene lost 2 bases and the J gene lost 6 bases, with 8 bases spanning the gap. Germline assignment: CDR1 MDHEN and CDR2 SYDVKM. This CDR3 has 14 residues. The CDR3 DNA reads as TGTGCCAGCAGTTTAGGTCCCAGTAATTCACCCCTCCACTTT. As protein: CASSLGPSNSPLHF.

This clonotype showed up many times. This chain uses TRBV20-1 with TRBJ2-1; 8 positions match TRBD2. The CDR3 runs to 14 residues. V shed 4 bases, J shed 6 bases, and the junction held 8 bases outside the gene matches. Germline assignment: CDR1 DFQATT and CDR2 SNEGSKA (reference sequence). CDR3 sequence reads: CSATKAGVANEQFF. CDR3 sequence (DNA): TGCAGTGCTACAAAAGCGGGAGTGGCCAATGAGCAGTTCTTC.

The rearrangement links TRBV4-1 to TRBJ1-5; D uncertain. In germline, CDR1 is MGHRA, CDR2 YSYEKL. The CDR3 loop spans 15 amino acids. V was cut by 3 bases and J by 0 bases, with 9 bases left in between. The CDR3 here is CASSHHGFSNQPQHF. DNA of the CDR3: TGCGCCAGCAGCCACCACGGTTTTAGCAATCAGCCCCAGCATTTT.

This clonotype was seen only a few times. The rearrangement joins TRBV7-9 to TRBJ2-7, with D unresolved. Germline lookup yields CDR1 SEHNR and CDR2 FQNEAQ (reference sequence). V was cut by 5 bases and J by 9 bases, with 14 bases left in between. The CDR3 sequence is 12 residues long. The CDR3 here is CASSKMTARQYF. DNA of the CDR3: TGTGCCAGCAGCAAGATGACCGCGCGGCAGTACTTC.

This clonotype showed up many times. The chain carries TRBV6-1 and TRBJ2-7; the D gene is possibly TRBD1 (6 bases). CDR3 length equals 14 residues. Germline V gene data show CDR1 as MNHNS and CDR2 as SASEGT. V lost 10 bases and J 3 bases, leaving 19 bases between the germline ends. The CDR3 region has the DNA TGTGCCACTTCATCGACGGGACACATCTACGAGCAGTACTTC. It encodes CATSSTGHIYEQYF.

Comment on this clonotype: This may be a read error: a much more frequent sequence differs by one nucleotide. The CDR3 nucleotides are TGTGCCAGCAGGAACGCCTTAGGACAGGGTATCAACGAGCAGCACTTC. This translates into CASRNALGQGINEQHF. The V call is TRBV6-2 or TRBV6-3, the J call TRBJ2-7, with TRBD1 identical over 8 bases. Germline assignment: CDR1 MNHEY and CDR2 SVGEGT. The CDR3 runs 16 residues.

This chain uses TRBV18 with TRBJ2-7, with TRBD2 identical over 8 bases. This CDR3 is 15 amino acids long. Losses at the gene ends were 2 bases for V and 1 base for J; bases not matched to a gene: 4. Germline CDR1 and CDR2: KGHSH and LQKENI. CDR3: CASSPTSGISYEQYF. Written as DNA, the CDR3 is TGTGCCAGCTCACCAACTAGCGGAATATCCTACGAGCAGTACTTC.

This clonotype was observed at least ten times. The V gene is TRBV6-2 or TRBV6-3, the J gene TRBJ2-7; 7 positions agree with TRBD2. Germline V gene sequence: CDR1 MNHEY, CDR2 SVGEGT. Germline trimming cut 2 bases from V and 3 bases from J; bases unmatched to any gene: 7. The CDR3 has 15 amino acids. CDR3 protein: CASSYPSGTNYEQYF. The CDR3 bases are TGTGCCAGCAGTTACCCCTCCGGGACTAACTACGAGCAGTACTTC.